The 29 T cell receptor beta chains in this list originate from one sample, sequenced in a study of Graves' ophthalmopathy and Graves' hyperthyroidism. RNA transcripts were the template, and TCR beta CDR3 regions were amplified from them. The first-round RT-PCR employed HTBI primers together with the Qiagen OneStep RT-PCR kit. A multiplex PCR was then performed as the second round. TCRdb re-called the multiplex PCR reads through MiXCR, storing one row per CDR3 protein. The table lists approximately 700,000 distinct CDR3 sequences, roughly two fifths of them singletons. Material: peripheral blood. These receptors were obtained from an adult man with Graves' ophthalmopathy.

This clonotype was seen repeatedly, ten times or more. This chain links TRBV5-1 with TRBJ1-5; D unresolved. Trimming stripped 0 bases from V and 1 base from J, with 8 bases between. The CDR3 is 15 residues long. The V gene's germline CDR1 is SGHRS and CDR2 YFSETQ. The CDR3: CASSLEGSSNQPQHF. The CDR3 DNA sequence: TGCGCCAGCAGCTTGGAGGGAAGCAGCAATCAGCCCCAGCATTTT.

The chain recombines TRBV10-3 with TRBJ1-1, with D unresolved. The CDR3 totals 14 residues. V was shortened by 0 bases and J by 5 bases, with 10 bases between the two germline ends. CDR1 is ENHRY and CDR2 is SYGVKD in the germline V gene. CDR3 DNA sequence: TGTGCCATCAGTGAGTCGAACGGGTGGACTGAAGCTTTCTTT. Its translation: CAISESNGWTEAFF.

The sample holds one count of this clonotype. V usage is TRBV15 and J usage is TRBJ1-2; tentatively, D is TRBD1 (5 bases). Germline V gene lookup returns CDR1 LNHNV and CDR2 YYDKDF (reference sequence). Trimming stripped 11 bases from V and 4 bases from J, with 17 bases between. The length of the CDR3 is 13 residues. As DNA, the CDR3 is TGTGCCGGGGGGGTCAGTGGAATCTATGGCTACACCTTC. As protein: CAGGVSGIYGYTF.

CDR3 loop: CASSPSRGSGETQYF. The CDR3 bases are TGTGCCAGCAGCCCAAGCAGGGGGTCAGGAGAGACCCAGTACTTC. The rearrangement links TRBV6-6 to TRBJ2-5, with TRBD1 matching 7 bases. Germline V gives CDR1 MNHNY, CDR2 SVGAGI (reference sequence). CDR3 size: 15 residues. V trimming: 6 bases; J trimming: 4 bases; junction bases outside the gene matches: 11.

This clonotype was detected only a few times. The V gene is TRBV29-1, the J gene TRBJ2-1; 8 positions agree with TRBD1. Germline CDR1 reads SQVTM; CDR2 reads ANQGSEA. The CDR3 is made up of 14 amino acids. V was pared by 7 bases and J by 0 bases, with 5 bases of the junction left unmatched. The CDR3 coding sequence is TGCAGCGCCGACAGGGGTATCTCCTACAATGAGCAGTTCTTC. As protein: CSADRGISYNEQFF.

CDR3 DNA sequence: TGTGCCAGCAGTGAAAACAGGGAAGAGCAGTTCTTC. This translates into CASSENREEQFF. The rearrangement links TRBV7-2 to TRBJ2-1, with a possible D match to TRBD1 (6 bases). The CDR3 sequence is 12 residues long. V was trimmed by 6 bases and J by 10 bases, leaving 13 bases between them. The germline gives CDR1 SGHTA, CDR2 FQGNSA.

In this sample, this clonotype turned up many times. The V gene is TRBV7-2, the J gene TRBJ1-1, with D unresolved. V was cut by 1 base and J by 10 bases, with 10 bases left in between. The CDR3 length is 12 residues. Germline V gives CDR1 SGHTA, CDR2 FQGNSA. The CDR3 loop reads CASSLDRQRAFF. The CDR3 DNA reads TGTGCCAGCAGCTTAGATAGGCAGAGAGCTTTCTTT.

This clonotype has just a few counts. The J gene is TRBJ1-1, the V gene TRBV19, with D possibly TRBD1 on 6 matching bases. The CDR3 runs to 15 residues. With 5 bases removed from V and 6 bases from J, the gap between germline ends came to 19 bases. The V gene's germline CDR1 is LNHDA and CDR2 SQIVND (reference sequence). The CDR3 bases are TGTGCCAGTAGTCTAAGGGACATGGGCTCCTCTGAAGCTTTCTTT. Protein: CASSLRDMGSSEAFF. The variable domain in full, completed from reference TRBV19 and TRBJ1-1, reads DGGITQSPKYLFRKEGQNVTLSCEQNLNHDAMYWYRQDPGQGLRLIYYSQIVNDFQKGDIAEGYSVSREKKESFPLTVTSAQKNPTAFYLCASSLRDMGSSEAFFGQGTRLTVV.

Remarks on this clonotype: Possible read error: a much larger clone is one base away. The conserved phenylalanine or tryptophan normally closing the CDR3 is absent here, so this likely arose from a read error. The chain is built from TRBV9 and TRBJ1-5, with no clear D. The germline CDR1 and CDR2 sequences are SGDLS and YYNGEE. V dropped 4 bases and J dropped 6 bases, with 8 bases sitting between them. The CDR3 is 12 residues long. CDR3 region: CASSFVGQPQHL. CDR3 coding DNA: TGTGCCAGCAGCTTTGTTGGTCAGCCCCAGCATCTT.

Comments on this clonotype: One end of the junction does not line up with germline, which may come from a read error. This chain links TRBV10-3 with TRBJ2-7; TRBD1 matches 9 bases. The CDR3 covers 18 residues. Per the germline V gene, CDR1 is ENHRY and CDR2 is SYGVKD. This chain's CDR3 is CASSEAGYGQGPSYEQYF. CDR3 bases: TGTGCCAGCAGTGAAGCGGGATATGGACAGGGGCCCTCCTACGAGCAGTACTTC.

A few counts support this clonotype. V gene TRBV7-6 combines with J gene TRBJ2-5, with 7 bases fitting TRBD2. Germline CDR1 and CDR2: SGHVS and FNYEAQ. The CDR3 runs to 15 residues. V lost 2 bases and J lost 0; bases outside the gene matches: 3. CDR3 coding DNA: TGTGCCAGCAGCTTAATTAGCGGGTACCAAGAGACCCAGTACTTC. This gives the protein CASSLISGYQETQYF.

The sample holds many counts of this clonotype. V usage is TRBV2 and J usage is TRBJ1-5; perhaps TRBD1 as D (5 bases). With 6 bases removed from V and 3 bases from J, the gap between germline ends came to 9 bases. CDR3 size: 13 residues. Germline V gives CDR1 SNHLY, CDR2 FYNNEI. DNA for the CDR3: TGTGCCAGCAGAGAGGGGTCCAATCAGCCCCAGCATTTT. This encodes CASREGSNQPQHF.

Comments on this clonotype: Being one base from a much bigger clone, this may be a read error. The rearrangement uses TRBV9 and TRBJ1-2; maybe TRBD1 (5 bases). The V gene lost 0 bases and the J gene lost 12 bases, with 15 bases spanning the gap. CDR3 length: 13 residues. Per germline, CDR1 SGDLS and CDR2 YYNGEE. The CDR3 here is CASSVEGTSGHTF. Written as DNA, the CDR3 is TGTGCCAGCAGCGTAGAGGGGACGAGCGGCCACACCTTC.

The rearrangement links TRBV5-1 to TRBJ2-7; TRBD1 matches 7 bases. In germline, CDR1 is SGHRS, CDR2 YFSETQ. The CDR3 loop spans 15 amino acids. V lost 4 bases to trimming and J lost 3 bases; unmatched junction nucleotides: 10. CDR3 sequence: CASSLRQGLIYEQYF. The CDR3 DNA reads as TGCGCCAGCAGCCTCCGACAGGGTCTAATCTACGAGCAGTACTTC. The variable domain in full, completed from reference TRBV5-1 and TRBJ2-7, reads KAGVTQTPRYLIKTRGQQVTLSCSPISGHRSVSWYQQTPGQGLQFLFEYFSETQRNKGNFPGRFSGRQFSNSRSEMNVSTLELGDSALYLCASSLRQGLIYEQYFGPGTRLTVT.

This rearrangement joins TRBV2 to TRBJ1-3; 9 bases agree with TRBD1. Trimming cost V 7 bases and J 3 bases; bases outside gene matches: 10. This CDR3 comprises 16 residues. Germline V gene lookup returns CDR1 SNHLY and CDR2 FYNNEI. The CDR3 loop reads CASTYRDRANGNTIYF. The DNA for the CDR3 is TGTGCCAGCACCTACCGGGACAGGGCGAATGGAAACACCATATATTTT.

The V call is TRBV11-2, the J call TRBJ2-7, with TRBD2 identical over 9 bases. Germline V gene data show CDR1 as SGHAT and CDR2 as FQNNGV. The CDR3 extends over 14 amino acids. The V segment lost 8 bases and the J segment 4 bases; nucleotides outside the gene matches: 9. The chain's CDR3 is CASGLTSGAYEQYF. CDR3 DNA sequence: TGTGCCAGCGGCCTGACTAGCGGAGCGTACGAGCAGTACTTC.

This clonotype showed up many times. CDR3 in amino acids: CATSRGTGNYGYTF. For the CDR3, the DNA is TGTGCCACCAGCAGAGGGACAGGGAACTATGGCTACACCTTC. The genes are TRBV15 and TRBJ1-2; 8 positions agree with TRBD1. Germline assignment: CDR1 LNHNV and CDR2 YYDKDF (reference sequence). The CDR3 is 14 amino acids. J gave up 2 bases and V 1 base, and 0 bases lay outside the gene matches.

This clonotype was detected many times. V usage is TRBV7-9 and J usage is TRBJ2-5; D uncertain. CDR1 SEHNR and CDR2 FQNEAQ come from the germline V gene (reference sequence). Trimming pared 2 bases from V and 3 bases from J, leaving 10 bases between. The CDR3 is made up of 14 amino acids. The CDR3 is CASSLYASEETQYF. In DNA, the CDR3 is TGTGCCAGCAGCTTATACGCCAGTGAAGAGACCCAGTACTTC.

Details on this clonotype: This may stem from a read error, because a much larger clone lies one nucleotide away. This chain connects TRBV6-5 to TRBJ1-2, with TRBD1 as a possible D gene (6 bases). Germline V gene data show CDR1 as MNHEY and CDR2 as SVGAGI. The CDR3 has 14 amino acids. As DNA, the CDR3 is TGTGTCACCATGGTGGGGACATCCCGTGAGGGCTACACCTTC. This translates into CVTMVGTSREGYTF.

This clonotype was recorded many times. The genes are TRBV11-2 and TRBJ2-7; D call uncertain. The germline CDR1 and CDR2 sequences are SGHAT and FQNNGV. This CDR3 is 12 amino acids long. V lost 6 bases, J lost 10 bases, and 16 bases lay in between. The CDR3 is CASSRAARQQYF. DNA of the CDR3: TGTGCCAGCAGTCGCGCGGCCCGGCAACAGTACTTC.

The rearrangement links TRBV7-9 to TRBJ2-5; tentative D call: TRBD2 (5 bases). The CDR3 runs to 11 residues. Looked up from germline, CDR1 is SEHNR and CDR2 is FQNEAQ (reference sequence). V shed 1 base and J shed 9 bases, with 6 bases lying between them. CDR3 residues: CASSLGTPQYF. CDR3 coding DNA: TGTGCCAGCAGCTTAGGGACTCCCCAGTACTTC.

A few counts support this clonotype. The V gene is TRBV20-1, the J gene TRBJ2-7; a weak D match, TRBD1 (6 bases). The length of the CDR3 is 12 residues. CDR1 DFQATT and CDR2 SNEGSKA come from the germline V gene (reference sequence). Trimming pared 6 bases from V and 2 bases from J, leaving 11 bases between. CDR3 nucleotide sequence: TGCAGTGCCGGACAGTCCACCTACGAGCAGTACTTC. Amino acids: CSAGQSTYEQYF.

This clonotype was observed a handful of times. The rearrangement joins TRBV7-9 to TRBJ1-1, with D uncertain. Trimming shortened V by 6 bases and J by 5 bases, and 13 bases separated the two germline ends. The CDR3 has 13 amino acids. Looked up from germline, CDR1 is SEHNR and CDR2 is FQNEAQ (reference sequence). CDR3 bases: TGTGCCAGCAGTCGGGCCCCGGAGACTGAAGCTTTCTTT. Translating it yields CASSRAPETEAFF.

This clonotype came up a few times. The chain combines TRBV5-4 with TRBJ2-7; 10 nucleotides align to TRBD2. Germline V lookup: CDR1 SGHNT, CDR2 YYREEE (reference sequence). Trimming cost V 7 bases and J 1 base; bases outside gene matches: 8. CDR3 size: 15 residues. The CDR3 protein is CASWDLAGESYEQYF. In DNA form, the CDR3 reads TGTGCCAGCTGGGATCTAGCGGGGGAGTCCTACGAGCAGTACTTC.

The table lists this clonotype with many counts. The chain carries TRBV2 and TRBJ1-2; D might be TRBD1 (6 bases). The CDR3 is 17 residues long. Germline CDR1 reads SNHLY; CDR2 reads FYNNEI. Trimming left V 7 bases short and J 3 bases short, with 24 bases between. CDR3 in amino acids: CASKLGRGIVEDYGYTF. The CDR3 bases are TGTGCCAGCAAGCTTGGTAGGGGGATCGTGGAAGACTATGGCTACACCTTC. Combining the CDR3 with reference TRBV2 and TRBJ1-2 gives the whole variable domain EPEVTQTPSHQVTQMGQEVILRCVPISNHLYFYWYRQILGQKVEFLVSFYNNEISEKSEIFDDQFSVERPDGSNFTLKIRSTKLEDSAMYFCASKLGRGIVEDYGYTFGSGTRLTVV.

This clonotype occurred a few times. The gene calls are TRBV7-9 and TRBJ2-6; D unclear. Germline-derived CDR1 and CDR2 are SEHNR and FQNEAQ (reference sequence). The CDR3 extends over 13 amino acids. V was trimmed by 9 bases and J by 2 bases, leaving 8 bases between them. The CDR3 sequence: CASEVTGANVLTF. The CDR3 DNA reads TGTGCCAGTGAGGTTACTGGGGCCAACGTCCTGACTTTC.

This clonotype has ten or more counts. The V and J genes are TRBV9 and TRBJ1-3; D is ambiguous. The V gene lost 3 bases and the J gene lost 0 bases, with 7 bases spanning the gap. CDR1 and CDR2 from the germline V gene are SGDLS and YYNGEE. The CDR3 contains 14 residues. CDR3: CASSGGYSGNTIYF. CDR3 nucleotide sequence: TGTGCCAGCAGCGGAGGGTACTCTGGAAACACCATATATTTT. Supplemented by reference TRBV9 and TRBJ1-3, the full variable domain reads DSGVTQTPKHLITATGQRVTLRCSPRSGDLSVYWYQQSLDQGLQFLIQYYNGEERAKGNILERFSAQQFPDLHSELNLSSLELGDSALYFCASSGGYSGNTIYFGEGSWLTVV.

This clonotype was found many times. This rearrangement joins TRBV9 to TRBJ2-5, with D possibly being TRBD1 (5 bases). Between the trimmed V and J ends, which lost 1 base and 2 bases, there was a span of 12 bases. CDR1 and CDR2 (germline): SGDLS, YYNGEE. This CDR3 has 15 amino acids. For the CDR3, the DNA is TGTGCCAGCAGCGTAACTAATCAGGGTCAAGAGACCCAGTACTTC. This gives the protein CASSVTNQGQETQYF.

This chain connects TRBV25-1 to TRBJ1-4; 7 positions agree with TRBD1. V gave up 8 bases and J gave up 6 bases; unmatched junction bases: 3. The CDR3 totals 12 residues. Germline CDR1 reads MGHDK; CDR2 reads SYGVNS. The DNA for the CDR3 is TGTGCCAGCGGGACAGAGTATGAAAAACTGTTTTTT. Its protein is CASGTEYEKLFF.